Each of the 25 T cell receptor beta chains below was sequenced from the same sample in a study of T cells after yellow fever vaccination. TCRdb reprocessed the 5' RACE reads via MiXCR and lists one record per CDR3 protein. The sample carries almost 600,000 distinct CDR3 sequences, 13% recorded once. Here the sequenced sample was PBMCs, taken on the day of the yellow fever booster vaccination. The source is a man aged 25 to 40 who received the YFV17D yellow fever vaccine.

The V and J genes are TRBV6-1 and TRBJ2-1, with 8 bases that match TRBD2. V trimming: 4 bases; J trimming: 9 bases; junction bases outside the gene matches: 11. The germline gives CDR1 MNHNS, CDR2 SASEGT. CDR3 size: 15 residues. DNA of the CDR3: TGTGCCAGCAGTGTCGGGGGGGTGACAGCCAGTGAGCAGTTCTTC. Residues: CASSVGGVTASEQFF.

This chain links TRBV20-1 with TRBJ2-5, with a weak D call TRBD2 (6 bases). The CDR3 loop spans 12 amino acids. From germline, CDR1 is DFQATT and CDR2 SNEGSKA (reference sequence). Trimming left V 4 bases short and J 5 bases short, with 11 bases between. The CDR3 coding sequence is TGCAGTGCTAAGACTAGTTTTGAGACCCAGTACTTC. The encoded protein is CSAKTSFETQYF.

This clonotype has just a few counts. The chain's CDR3 is CSAREAGREEMGQYF. The CDR3 DNA reads TGCAGTGCTAGAGAAGCGGGCAGGGAGGAAATGGGGCAGTATTTT. The genes are TRBV20-1 and TRBJ2-3, with a possible D match to TRBD2 (6 bases). V shed 0 bases and J shed 11 bases, with 21 bases lying between them. Germline lookup yields CDR1 DFQATT and CDR2 SNEGSKA (reference sequence). The CDR3 is 15 amino acids.

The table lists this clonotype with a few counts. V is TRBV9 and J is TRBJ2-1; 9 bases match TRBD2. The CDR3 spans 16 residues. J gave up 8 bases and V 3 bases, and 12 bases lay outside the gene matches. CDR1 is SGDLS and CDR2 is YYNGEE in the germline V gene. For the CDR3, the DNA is TGTGCCAGCAGCGCCGAGGGACTAGCCGTGAGGTATGAGCAGTTCTTC. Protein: CASSAEGLAVRYEQFF.

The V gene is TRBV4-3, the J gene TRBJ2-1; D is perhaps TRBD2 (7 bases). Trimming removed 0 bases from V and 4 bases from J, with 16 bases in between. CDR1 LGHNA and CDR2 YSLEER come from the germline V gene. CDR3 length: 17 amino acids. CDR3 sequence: CASSQDLTAGTYNEQFF. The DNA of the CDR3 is TGCGCCAGCAGCCAAGACTTGACAGCGGGGACATACAATGAGCAGTTCTTC.

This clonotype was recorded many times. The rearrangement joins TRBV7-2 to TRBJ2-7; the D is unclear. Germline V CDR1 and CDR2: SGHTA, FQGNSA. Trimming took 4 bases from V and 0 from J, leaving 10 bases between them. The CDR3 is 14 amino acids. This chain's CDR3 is CASSWAPGSYEQYF. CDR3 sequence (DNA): TGTGCCAGCAGCTGGGCCCCGGGCTCCTACGAGCAGTACTTC.

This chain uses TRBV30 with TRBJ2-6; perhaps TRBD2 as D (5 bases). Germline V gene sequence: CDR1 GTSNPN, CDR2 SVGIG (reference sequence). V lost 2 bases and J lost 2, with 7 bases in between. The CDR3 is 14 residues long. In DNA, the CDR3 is TGTGCCTGGAGTATCGGGGCTGGGGCCAACGTCCTGACTTTC. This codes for CAWSIGAGANVLTF.

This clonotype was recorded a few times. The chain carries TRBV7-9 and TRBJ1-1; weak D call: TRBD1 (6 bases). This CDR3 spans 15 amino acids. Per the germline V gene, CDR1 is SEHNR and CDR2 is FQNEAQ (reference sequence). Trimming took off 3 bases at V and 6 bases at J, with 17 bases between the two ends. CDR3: CASSFDRPFASEAFF. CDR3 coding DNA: TGTGCCAGCAGCTTCGACAGGCCTTTCGCTTCTGAAGCTTTCTTT.

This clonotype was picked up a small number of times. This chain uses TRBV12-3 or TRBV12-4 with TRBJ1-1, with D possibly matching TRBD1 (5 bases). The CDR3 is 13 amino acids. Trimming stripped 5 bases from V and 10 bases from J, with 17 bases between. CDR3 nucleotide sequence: TGTGCCAGCAGTCTCTCCGGGACGGGAGGAGCTTTCTTT. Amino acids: CASSLSGTGGAFF.

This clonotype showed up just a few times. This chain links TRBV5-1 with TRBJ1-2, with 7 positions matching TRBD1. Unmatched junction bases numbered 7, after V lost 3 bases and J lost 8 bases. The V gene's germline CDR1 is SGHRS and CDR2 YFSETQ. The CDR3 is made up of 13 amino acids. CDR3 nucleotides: TGCGCCAGCAGCTACGGACAGGATTGGGGCTACACCTTC. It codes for CASSYGQDWGYTF. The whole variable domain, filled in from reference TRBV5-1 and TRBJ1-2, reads KAGVTQTPRYLIKTRGQQVTLSCSPISGHRSVSWYQQTPGQGLQFLFEYFSETQRNKGNFPGRFSGRQFSNSRSEMNVSTLELGDSALYLCASSYGQDWGYTFGSGTRLTVV.

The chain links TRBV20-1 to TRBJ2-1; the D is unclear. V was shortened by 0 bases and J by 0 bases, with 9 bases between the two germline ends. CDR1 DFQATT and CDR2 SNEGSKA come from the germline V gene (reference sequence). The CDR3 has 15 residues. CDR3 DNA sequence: TGCAGTGCTAGAGACTTTCGACTCTCCTACAATGAGCAGTTCTTC. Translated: CSARDFRLSYNEQFF.

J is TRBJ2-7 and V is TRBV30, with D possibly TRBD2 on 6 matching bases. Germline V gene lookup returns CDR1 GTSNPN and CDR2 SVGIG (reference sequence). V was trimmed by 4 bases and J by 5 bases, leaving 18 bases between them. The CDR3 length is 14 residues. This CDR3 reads CAWTYAAPGDEQYF. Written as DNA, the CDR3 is TGTGCCTGGACCTATGCGGCGCCGGGGGACGAGCAGTACTTC.

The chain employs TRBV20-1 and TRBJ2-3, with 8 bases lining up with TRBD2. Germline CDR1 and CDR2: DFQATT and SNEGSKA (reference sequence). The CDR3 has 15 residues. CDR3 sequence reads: CRAHIGSGIGAPQYF. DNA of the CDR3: TGCAGGGCCCACATTGGTAGCGGGATTGGAGCTCCGCAGTATTTT.

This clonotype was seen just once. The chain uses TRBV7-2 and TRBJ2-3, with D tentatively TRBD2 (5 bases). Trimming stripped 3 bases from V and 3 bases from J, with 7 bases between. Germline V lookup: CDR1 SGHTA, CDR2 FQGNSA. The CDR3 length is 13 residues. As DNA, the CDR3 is TGTGCCAGCAGCTTCGGGAATACAGATACGCAGTATTTT. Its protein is CASSFGNTDTQYF.

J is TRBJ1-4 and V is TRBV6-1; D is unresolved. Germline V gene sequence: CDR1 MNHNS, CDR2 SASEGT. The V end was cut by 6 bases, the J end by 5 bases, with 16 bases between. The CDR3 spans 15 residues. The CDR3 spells CASRPAGPGNEKLFF. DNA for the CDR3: TGTGCCAGCAGGCCAGCCGGACCGGGAAATGAAAAACTGTTTTTT.

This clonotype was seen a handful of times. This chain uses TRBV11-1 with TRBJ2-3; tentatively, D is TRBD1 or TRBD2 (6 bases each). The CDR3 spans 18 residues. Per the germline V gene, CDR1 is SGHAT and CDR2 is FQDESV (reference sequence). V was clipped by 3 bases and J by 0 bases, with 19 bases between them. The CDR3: CASSFELGGRLSTDTQYF. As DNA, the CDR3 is TGTGCCAGCAGCTTCGAGTTGGGGGGCCGACTAAGCACAGATACGCAGTATTTT. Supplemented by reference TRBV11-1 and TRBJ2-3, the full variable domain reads EAEVAQSPRYKITEKSQAVAFWCDPISGHATLYWYRQILGQGPELLVQFQDESVVDDSQLPKDRFSAERLKGVDSTLKIQPAELGDSAMYLCASSFELGGRLSTDTQYFGPGTRLTVL.

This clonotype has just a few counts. The CDR3 region has the DNA TGCGCCAGCAGCTTGGGGGTTAGCATGGATAATGAGCAGTTCTTC. Translating gives CASSLGVSMDNEQFF. The chain recombines TRBV5-1 with TRBJ2-1; D is unclear. The CDR3 is 15 residues long. Germline V lookup: CDR1 SGHRS, CDR2 YFSETQ. V was trimmed by 0 bases and J by 7 bases, leaving 14 bases between them.

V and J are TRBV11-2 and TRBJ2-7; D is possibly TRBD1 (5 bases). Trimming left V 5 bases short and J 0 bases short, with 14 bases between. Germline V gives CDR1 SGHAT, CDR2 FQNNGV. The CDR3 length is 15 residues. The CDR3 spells CASSARGLNSYEQYF. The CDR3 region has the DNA TGTGCCAGCAGCGCTAGGGGCCTAAACTCCTACGAGCAGTACTTC.

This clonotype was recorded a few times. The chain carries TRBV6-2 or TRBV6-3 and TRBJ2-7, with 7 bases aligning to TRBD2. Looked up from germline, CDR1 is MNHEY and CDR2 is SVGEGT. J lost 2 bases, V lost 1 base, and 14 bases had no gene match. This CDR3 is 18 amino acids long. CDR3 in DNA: TGTGCCAGCAGTTACTACCCCGCTCGGGCGGGAGAAGCCTACGAGCAGTACTTC. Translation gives CASSYYPARAGEAYEQYF.

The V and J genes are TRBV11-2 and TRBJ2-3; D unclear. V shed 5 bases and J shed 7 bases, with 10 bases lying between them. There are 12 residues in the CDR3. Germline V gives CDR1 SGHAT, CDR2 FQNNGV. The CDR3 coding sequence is TGTGCCAGCAGCCTCCCTCCATATACGCAGTATTTT. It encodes CASSLPPYTQYF.

The DNA for the CDR3 is TGCGCCAGCAGCTCACAGGGGGACTCCTACAATGAGCAGTTCTTC. This translates into CASSSQGDSYNEQFF. The chain is built from TRBV5-1 and TRBJ2-1; 8 nucleotides match TRBD1. In germline, CDR1 is SGHRS, CDR2 YFSETQ. The CDR3 is 15 amino acids. V was clipped by 3 bases and J by 0 bases; unmatched bases: 2. Together with reference TRBV5-1 and TRBJ2-1, the CDR3 gives the full variable domain: KAGVTQTPRYLIKTRGQQVTLSCSPISGHRSVSWYQQTPGQGLQFLFEYFSETQRNKGNFPGRFSGRQFSNSRSEMNVSTLELGDSALYLCASSSQGDSYNEQFFGPGTRLTVL.

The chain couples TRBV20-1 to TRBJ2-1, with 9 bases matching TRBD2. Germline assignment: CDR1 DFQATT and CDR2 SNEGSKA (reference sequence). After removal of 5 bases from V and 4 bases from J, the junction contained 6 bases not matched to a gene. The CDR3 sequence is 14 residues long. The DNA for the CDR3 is TGCAGTGCTCTTCTAGCGGGAAATTACAATGAGCAGTTCTTC. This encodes CSALLAGNYNEQFF.

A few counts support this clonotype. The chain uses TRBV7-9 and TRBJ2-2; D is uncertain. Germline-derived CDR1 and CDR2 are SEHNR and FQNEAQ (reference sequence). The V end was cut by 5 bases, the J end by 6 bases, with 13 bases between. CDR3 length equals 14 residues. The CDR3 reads CASSPPLDSGELFF. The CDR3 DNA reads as TGTGCCAGCAGCCCACCCCTTGATTCCGGGGAGCTGTTTTTT.

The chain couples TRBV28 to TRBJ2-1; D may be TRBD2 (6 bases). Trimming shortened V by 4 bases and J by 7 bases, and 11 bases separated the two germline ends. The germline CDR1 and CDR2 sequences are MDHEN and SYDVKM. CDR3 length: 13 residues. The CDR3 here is CASSSGTWNEQFF. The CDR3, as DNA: TGTGCCAGCAGTTCCGGGACTTGGAATGAGCAGTTCTTC.

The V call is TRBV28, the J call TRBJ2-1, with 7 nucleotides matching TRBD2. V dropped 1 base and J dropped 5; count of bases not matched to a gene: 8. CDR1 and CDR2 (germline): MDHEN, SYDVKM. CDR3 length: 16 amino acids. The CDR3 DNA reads TGTGCCAGCAGTTTATCTTCTGCGGGAGCGAACAATGAGCAGTTCTTC. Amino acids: CASSLSSAGANNEQFF.